These 10 T cell receptor beta chains originate from one sample sequenced in a study of breast tumors, draining lymph nodes, adjacent tissues. TCRdb recomputed calls from the multiplex PCR reads with MiXCR, one row per CDR3 protein. The profile covers 200,000 to 250,000 distinct CDR3 sequences, with about 34% appearing a single time and 1.4% taken by the ten largest. The lymph nodes were axillary draining lymph nodes from breast cancer patients. The specimen was axillary lymph node tissue. The source is a female donor with breast cancer. Some clones in this sample may be carry-over from other donors' samples.

V gene TRBV5-8 combines with J gene TRBJ1-2; D gene unclear. Germline V CDR1 and CDR2: SGHTS, YDEGEE. This CDR3 contains 14 residues. The V end was cut by 0 bases, the J end by 6 bases, with 12 bases between. CDR3 in amino acids: CASSLDREGNGYTF. The CDR3 DNA reads TGTGCCAGCAGCTTGGACAGAGAGGGCAATGGCTACACCTTC.

This clonotype was observed many times. The V and J genes are TRBV24-1 and TRBJ2-2; 11 positions match TRBD1. Per the germline V gene, CDR1 is KGHDR and CDR2 is SFDVKD. The CDR3 length is 16 residues. V was clipped by 1 base and J by 5 bases; unmatched bases: 2. The CDR3 is CATSDFGDRGTGELFF. The CDR3 region has the DNA TGTGCCACCAGTGATTTTGGGGACAGGGGGACCGGGGAGCTGTTTTTT.

This clonotype was seen many times. This chain uses TRBV3-1 with TRBJ2-7, with TRBD2 identical over 9 bases. Germline V gene sequence: CDR1 LGHDT, CDR2 YNNKEL (reference sequence). CDR3 length equals 14 residues. V trimming: 5 bases; J trimming: 2 bases; junction bases outside the gene matches: 4. The CDR3 DNA reads as TGTGCCAGCAGCTGGACTAGCGCGGCCTACGAGCAGTACTTC. Residues: CASSWTSAAYEQYF.

This chain connects TRBV20-1 to TRBJ1-5; D is possibly TRBD1 (6 bases). In germline, CDR1 is DFQATT, CDR2 SNEGSKA (reference sequence). The CDR3 is 16 residues long. V lost 2 bases and J 1 base, leaving 15 bases between the germline ends. The CDR3 nucleotides are TGCAGTGCTAGAAGTCGGGGGGCGGCGAGCAATCAGCCCCAGCATTTT. The encoded protein is CSARSRGAASNQPQHF.

This clonotype was observed at least ten times. The chain joins TRBV20-1 to TRBJ2-5; possibly TRBD1 for D (6 bases). The germline V and J ends were trimmed by 0 bases and 1 base, with 12 bases remaining between them. Germline V gene lookup returns CDR1 DFQATT and CDR2 SNEGSKA (reference sequence). CDR3 length: 15 amino acids. In DNA form, the CDR3 reads TGCAGTGCTAGAGATCCTGAGGGGGTCCAAGAGACCCAGTACTTC. Protein: CSARDPEGVQETQYF.

V usage is TRBV20-1 and J usage is TRBJ2-1, with 11 bases that match TRBD2. This CDR3 is built from 12 residues. Germline V gene lookup returns CDR1 DFQATT and CDR2 SNEGSKA (reference sequence). V was clipped by 5 bases and J by 9 bases; unmatched bases: 3. DNA for the CDR3: TGCAGTGCTGTTAGCGGGAGGGGTGAGCAGTTCTTC. It is translated as CSAVSGRGEQFF.

There are many counts of this clonotype. The chain links TRBV6-5 to TRBJ2-3; 11 nucleotides align to TRBD2. CDR1 MNHEY and CDR2 SVGAGI come from the germline V gene. The CDR3 totals 14 residues. With V trimmed by 6 bases and J by 4 bases, 3 bases remained unmatched. The CDR3 is CASRKLAGADTQYF. The CDR3 DNA reads as TGTGCCAGCAGAAAACTAGCGGGAGCAGATACGCAGTATTTT.

The rearrangement links TRBV7-8 to TRBJ2-6, with D unclear. With 2 bases removed from V and 4 bases from J, the gap between germline ends came to 9 bases. The length of the CDR3 is 15 residues. CDR1 and CDR2 (germline): SGHVS, FQNEAQ. CDR3 coding DNA: TGTGCCAGCAGCTTATCATTGCAGGGGGCCAACGTCCTGACTTTC. Translated: CASSLSLQGANVLTF.

This clonotype was picked up a small number of times. Possible read error: a much larger clone is one base away. V usage is TRBV7-2 and J usage is TRBJ2-3, with no clear D. The J call could be wrong; TRBJ1-5 is a better fit for the DNA end. Germline-derived CDR1 and CDR2 are SGHTA and FQGNSA. The CDR3 contains 15 residues. The CDR3 sequence: CASSSTRVPTDTQHF. CDR3 DNA: TGTGCCAGCAGCTCAACCCGGGTGCCCACAGATACGCAGCATTTT.

This clonotype was detected ten times or more. The V call is TRBV3-1, the J call TRBJ1-5; no clear D gene. Germline loops: CDR1 LGHDT, CDR2 YNNKEL (reference sequence). Trimming removed 4 bases from V and 1 base from J, with 11 bases in between. The CDR3 totals 15 residues. The CDR3: CASSLTTGSNQPQHF. The CDR3 nucleotides are TGTGCCAGCAGCCTCACGACGGGCAGCAATCAGCCCCAGCATTTT. The entire variable domain, with the rest obtained from reference TRBV3-1 and TRBJ1-5, is as follows: DTAVSQTPKYLVTQMGNDKSIKCEQNLGHDTMYWYKQDSKKFLKIMFSYNNKELIINETVPNRFSPKSPDKAHLNLHINSLELGDSAVYFCASSLTTGSNQPQHFGDGTRLSIL.